This T cell receptor (beta chain) was retrieved from a study of PD-L1 blockade in urothelial cancer. Turning to the study itself: Atezolizumab, begun by patients in the mid-2010s, was given at 1,200 mg intravenously every 3 weeks. Median T cell yield per blood sample was more than 130,000 cells. Overall study results and limits: Pretreatment peripheral blood TCR clonality that fell below the median predicted better survival among the patients studied.

Generated by immunoSEQ multiplex PCR, the TCRdb table keeps only in-frame clones and is missing some. The sample has 55,000 to 85,000 clones, over 80% seen once. As to time point: pretreatment peripheral blood. With respect to this clone: Its antigen is unknown.

The CDR3 covers 14 residues. The V end lost 0 bases, the J end lost 3 bases, and 9 bases lay between the germline ends. The germline V gene encodes CDR1 LNHDA and CDR2 SQIVND (reference sequence). The receptor was isolated from a woman in her 70s with urothelial cancer. This sample comprised PBMCs, obtained around atezolizumab (anti-PD-L1) treatment. The chain has TRBV19 and TRBJ2-7; unclear D gene. CDR3 DNA: TGTGCCAGTAGTATAGAATACGCCAGCTACGAGCAGTACTTC. Its protein is CASSIEYASYEQYF.